Listed below are T cell receptor beta chains from one sample, sequenced in a study of radiotherapy plus CTLA-4 blockade in lung cancer. Clones were sequenced by immunoSEQ multiplex PCR, and TCRdb holds only the in-frame ones, with some missing. The data show approximately 75,000 clones, roughly 80% seen once. Material: peripheral blood, obtained from a patient treated with radiotherapy plus ipilimumab. The receptors stem from a human donor with non-small cell lung cancer who had a complete response to radiotherapy plus ipilimumab. Each CDR3 is given with its conserved first and last residue. The order of the fields is CDR3 protein, CDR3 DNA, D gene, V gene, clone size, J gene. The D gene is left open where the match is weak. Size is stated for part of the rows, as once, few or many counts, or as a class when the clone is expanded.

CDR3 protein: CASSLPGSGVRETQYF
CDR3 DNA: TGTGCCAGCAGCCTCCCCGGGAGCGGAGTCCGAGAGACCCAGTACTTC
D gene: NA
V gene: TRBV5-4
clone size: once
J gene: TRBJ2-5

CDR3 protein: CASSTPRDRLDYGYTF
CDR3 DNA: TGTGCCAGTAGTACCCCCCGGGACAGATTAGACTATGGCTACACCTTC
D gene: TRBD1
V gene: TRBV19
clone size: NA
J gene: TRBJ1-2

CDR3 protein: CASSYRGSEAFF
CDR3 DNA: TGTGCCAGCAGTTACAGGGGGTCTGAAGCTTTCTTT
D gene: TRBD1
V gene: TRBV5-6
clone size: medium-sized
J gene: TRBJ1-1

CDR3 protein: CASSKTAQSDGYTF
CDR3 DNA: TGTGCCAGTAGTAAGACAGCACAATCCGATGGCTACACCTTC
D gene: NA
V gene: TRBV19
clone size: NA
J gene: TRBJ1-2

CDR3 protein: CASSSSAGPGASGNTIYF
CDR3 DNA: TGTGCCAGCAGCTCTAGTGCAGGGCCGGGAGCGTCTGGAAACACCATATATTTT
D gene: NA
V gene: TRBV9
clone size: NA
J gene: TRBJ1-3

CDR3 protein: CASRRGTGAYEQYF
CDR3 DNA: TGTGCCAGTAGGAGAGGGACAGGAGCCTACGAGCAGTACTTC
D gene: TRBD1
V gene: TRBV19
clone size: NA
J gene: TRBJ2-7

CDR3 protein: CASSFDRGRSSPKNIQYF
CDR3 DNA: TGTGCCAGCAGCTTCGACAGGGGCCGCTCATCTCCTAAAAACATTCAGTACTTC
D gene: TRBD1
V gene: TRBV11-2
clone size: NA
J gene: TRBJ2-4

CDR3 protein: CASSFWTGVDTEAFF
CDR3 DNA: TGTGCCAGCAGTTTTTGGACAGGGGTGGACACTGAAGCTTTCTTT
D gene: TRBD1
V gene: TRBV27
clone size: NA
J gene: TRBJ1-1

CDR3 protein: CASPSRETGNEQFF
CDR3 DNA: TGTGCCAGCCCCTCCAGGGAGACTGGGAATGAGCAGTTCTTC
D gene: NA
V gene: TRBV6-1
clone size: NA
J gene: TRBJ2-1

CDR3 protein: CASSFTTLDGAQYF
CDR3 DNA: TGTGCCAGCAGCTTTACGACTCTTGACGGGGCCCAGTACTTC
D gene: NA
V gene: TRBV5-4
clone size: NA
J gene: TRBJ2-5